This TCR beta chain comes out of a study of T cells after yellow fever vaccination. TCRdb reanalysed the 5' RACE reads using MiXCR and keeps one entry per CDR3 protein. This table has 10,000 to 15,000 distinct CDR3 sequences, 5.8% appearing once. V was clipped by 0 bases and J by 2 bases, with 12 bases between them. Germline assignment: CDR1 SGDLS and CDR2 YYNGEE. The CDR3 contains 15 residues. This clonotype was counted at least ten times. Study-wide results and limits: Shared CD4/CD8 clonotypes were a small share, likely from convergent recombination. At day 0, almost all vaccine-responding clonotypes escaped detection in the sorted memory subsets.

Sample: PBMCs, either bulk or a sorted T-cell subset (CD4+, CD8+, memory, or dextramer-sorted; not recorded which), taken on the day of the yellow fever booster vaccination. The TCR sequence derives from a man aged 30 to 39 who received the YFV17D yellow fever vaccine. This rearrangement joins TRBV9 to TRBJ2-7, with D tentatively TRBD2 (6 bases). CDR3 sequence: CASSVVPGLAYEQYF. In DNA form, the CDR3 reads TGTGCCAGCAGCGTAGTACCGGGACTGGCCTACGAGCAGTACTTC.